Listed here are 25 T cell receptor beta chains from one sample, sequenced in a study of cytomegalovirus exposure and HLA in healthy donors (TCRdb year 2017). Receptor amplification or capture employed the immunoSEQ multiplex PCR assay. For the multiplex PCR, a mixture combining 60 forward primers for TCR Vbeta segments and 13 reverse primers for TCR Jbeta segments was used. Imported from immuneACCESS, the table was reduced by TCRdb to in-frame sequences with V and J called. These copies leave out some clones; in studies compared against another copy, an unresolved V gene accounts for under half, and the cause of the remainder is not known. The sample table shows approximately 90,000 clones, and roughly 80% are seen once. Clones ranked in the top ten supply about 2% of the sample. The specimen was PBMCs. The receptors derive from a boy between 10 and 17 years old in good health and CMV-seronegative.

This clone was seen only a few times. The V and J genes are TRBV6-5 and TRBJ2-7, with D possibly being TRBD1 (6 bases). The germline CDR1 and CDR2 sequences are MNHEY and SVGAGI. The CDR3 totals 14 residues. With 5 bases removed from V and 6 bases from J, the gap between germline ends came to 17 bases. Here the CDR3 reads CASSPDSNPGEQYF. In DNA form, the CDR3 reads TGTGCCAGCAGTCCGGACAGCAATCCGGGCGAGCAGTACTTC.

The rearrangement joins TRBV2 to TRBJ1-6; 8 bases agree with TRBD1. This CDR3 is built from 15 residues. V was pared by 10 bases and J by 9 bases, with 14 bases of the junction left unmatched. CDR1 and CDR2 from the germline V gene are SNHLY and FYNNEI. The CDR3 loop reads CAILTTDRVGSPLHF. CDR3 DNA: TGTGCCATCCTGACCACGGACAGGGTGGGTTCACCCCTCCACTTT.

In its sample, this clone was seen a few times. The V and J genes are TRBV28 and TRBJ1-6; 7 nucleotides align to TRBD1. Germline V gene sequence: CDR1 MDHEN, CDR2 SYDVKM. V was clipped by 4 bases and J by 5 bases; unmatched bases: 8. The CDR3 has 16 residues. This CDR3 is CASSSTGVGDNSPLHF. The CDR3 bases are TGTGCCAGCAGTTCTACAGGGGTTGGGGATAATTCACCCCTCCACTTT.

This chain uses TRBV28 with TRBJ1-6; a possible D gene is TRBD1 (5 bases). This CDR3 is 15 amino acids long. Germline lookup yields CDR1 MDHEN and CDR2 SYDVKM. Trimming pared 2 bases from V and 7 bases from J, leaving 12 bases between. The DNA for the CDR3 is TGTGCCAGCAGTTTAGGTGGGGCCGAAAATTCACCCCTCCACTTT. It yields the protein CASSLGGAENSPLHF. Full variable domain (missing parts from reference TRBV28 and TRBJ1-6): DVKVTQSSRYLVKRTGEKVFLECVQDMDHENMFWYRQDPGLGLRLIYFSYDVKMKEKGDIPEGYSVSREKKERFSLILESASTNQTSMYLCASSLGGAENSPLHFGNGTRLTVT.

V and J are TRBV29-1 and TRBJ2-7; a weak D match, TRBD1 (5 bases). Looked up from germline, CDR1 is SQVTM and CDR2 is ANQGSEA. V was trimmed by 8 bases and J by 4 bases, leaving 18 bases between them. There are 13 residues in the CDR3. The CDR3 DNA reads TGCAGCACCCAGGGCCCCATGGAGTACGAGCAGTACTTC. Amino acids: CSTQGPMEYEQYF.

This rearrangement joins TRBV6-1 to TRBJ2-7; TRBD1 matches at 9 bases. The ends lost 7 bases at V and 2 bases at J; junction bases unmatched: 9. Per germline, CDR1 MNHNS and CDR2 SASEGT. The CDR3 is 15 residues long. The CDR3 loop reads CASISTGGTTYEQYF. The CDR3 nucleotides are TGTGCCAGCATTTCAACAGGGGGCACAACCTACGAGCAGTACTTC.

The J gene is TRBJ1-1, the V gene TRBV28, with D tentatively TRBD1 (6 bases). Looked up from germline, CDR1 is MDHEN and CDR2 is SYDVKM. Trimming stripped 5 bases from V and 8 bases from J, with 15 bases between. The CDR3 length is 13 residues. DNA of the CDR3: TGTGCCAGCAGTCCCTGGACAGAAGGAGAAGCTTTCTTT. Its translation: CASSPWTEGEAFF.

This clone has just one count. The chain links TRBV7-8 to TRBJ1-5, with 7 bases identical to TRBD1. CDR3 length: 15 amino acids. The J segment lost 1 base and the V segment lost 5 bases, leaving 5 bases of the junction unmatched. CDR1 is SGHVS, CDR2 FQNEAQ, per germline. CDR3 amino acids: CASSPGTASNQPQHF. Here the CDR3 DNA reads TGTGCCAGCAGCCCCGGGACAGCCAGCAATCAGCCCCAGCATTTT.

The genes are TRBV2 and TRBJ1-5; 7 bases agree with TRBD1. The CDR3 is made up of 15 amino acids. The germline gives CDR1 SNHLY, CDR2 FYNNEI. J gave up 0 bases and V 4 bases, and 3 bases lay outside the gene matches. Here the CDR3 reads CASSAGQYSNQPQHF. CDR3 sequence (DNA): TGTGCCAGCAGTGCGGGACAGTATAGCAATCAGCCCCAGCATTTT.

The rearrangement joins TRBV11-1 to TRBJ2-7, with a weak D call TRBD2 (6 bases). Germline-derived CDR1 and CDR2 are SGHAT and FQDESV (reference sequence). V lost 11 bases and J 3 bases, leaving 17 bases between the germline ends. CDR3 size: 13 residues. In DNA, the CDR3 is TGTGCCGGCACCAGCAGGGAGGACTACGAGCAGTACTTC. Protein: CAGTSREDYEQYF. Complete variable domain (other parts from reference TRBV11-1 and TRBJ2-7): EAEVAQSPRYKITEKSQAVAFWCDPISGHATLYWYRQILGQGPELLVQFQDESVVDDSQLPKDRFSAERLKGVDSTLKIQPAELGDSAMYLCAGTSREDYEQYFGPGTRLTVT.

This clone occurred a few times. The rearrangement links TRBV11-2 to TRBJ2-1; D remains ambiguous. This CDR3 is 14 amino acids long. Trimming left V 4 bases short and J 2 bases short, with 9 bases between. CDR1 SGHAT and CDR2 FQNNGV come from the germline V gene. CDR3: CASSSRLTYNEQFF. The CDR3, as DNA: TGTGCCAGCAGCTCCCGTCTAACCTACAATGAGCAGTTCTTC.

This sequence joins TRBV6-1 and TRBJ2-7; D is undetermined. The CDR3 is 14 residues long. Germline lookup yields CDR1 MNHNS and CDR2 SASEGT. Trimming took 1 base from V and 0 from J, leaving 7 bases between them. CDR3 sequence reads: CASSEVSFSYEQYF. The DNA of the CDR3 is TGTGCCAGCAGTGAAGTATCCTTCTCCTACGAGCAGTACTTC.

This clone was recorded once. V is TRBV6-5 and J is TRBJ1-2; a weak D match, TRBD1 (6 bases). Germline lookup yields CDR1 MNHEY and CDR2 SVGAGI. The CDR3 extends over 16 amino acids. Trimming took off 0 bases at V and 4 bases at J, with 15 bases between the two ends. The chain's CDR3 is CASSYSTWTAGYGYTF. CDR3 DNA: TGTGCCAGCAGTTACTCGACATGGACAGCCGGCTATGGCTACACCTTC.

The V gene is TRBV6-5, the J gene TRBJ1-2; the D is unclear. The CDR3 contains 15 residues. Germline CDR1 reads MNHEY; CDR2 reads SVGAGI. Trimming pared 6 bases from V and 4 bases from J, leaving 18 bases between. This CDR3 reads CASSPTAGPFYGYTF. The CDR3 DNA is TGTGCCAGCAGCCCTACGGCAGGCCCTTTCTATGGCTACACCTTC.

V and J are TRBV7-3 and TRBJ2-2; TRBD1 aligns across 9 bases. Germline values: CDR1 SGHTA, CDR2 FQGTGA. Trimming removed 6 bases from V and 6 bases from J; junction bases left unmatched: 5. The CDR3 extends over 14 amino acids. This chain's CDR3 is CASRRGQGAGELFF. The CDR3 bases are TGTGCCAGCAGACGGGGACAGGGCGCCGGGGAGCTGTTTTTT.

V and J are TRBV19 and TRBJ1-2; D gene unclear. The germline gives CDR1 LNHDA, CDR2 SQIVND (reference sequence). Trimming took 3 bases from V and 7 from J, leaving 12 bases between them. The CDR3 has 13 residues. CDR3 DNA: TGTGCCAGTAGTATCGGGTCTCCCAGTGGCTACACCTTC. Encoded protein: CASSIGSPSGYTF.

The chain uses TRBV28 and TRBJ1-2; no definite D call. Germline CDR1 is MDHEN and CDR2 is SYDVKM. The V end lost 2 bases, the J end lost 4 bases, and 5 bases lay between the germline ends. This CDR3 region has 12 residues. CDR3: CASSLNSYGYTF. The CDR3 bases are TGTGCCAGCAGTTTAAATAGCTATGGCTACACCTTC.

The V gene is TRBV30, the J gene TRBJ1-1; a weak D match, TRBD1 (6 bases). From germline, CDR1 is GTSNPN and CDR2 SVGIG (reference sequence). This CDR3 has 14 amino acids. V lost 1 base to trimming and J lost 5 bases, with 14 bases between them. CDR3 in amino acids: CAWSAGGGRTEAFF. CDR3 in DNA: TGTGCCTGGAGTGCGGGGGGCGGTCGAACTGAAGCTTTCTTT.

The CDR3 region is CASRLFVGTSGSEETQYF. The CDR3 region has the DNA TGTGCCAGCAGATTATTTGTTGGGACTAGCGGGAGTGAGGAGACCCAGTACTTC. V and J are TRBV2 and TRBJ2-5; 14 bases map to TRBD2. Trimming at V came to 6 bases and at J to 5 bases, leaving 14 bases not matched to a gene. The germline gives CDR1 SNHLY, CDR2 FYNNEI. CDR3 length equals 18 residues.

This chain uses TRBV30 with TRBJ2-1, with TRBD1 matching 9 bases. Looked up from germline, CDR1 is GTSNPN and CDR2 is SVGIG (reference sequence). Germline trimming cut 5 bases from V and 0 bases from J; bases unmatched to any gene: 8. The length of the CDR3 is 16 residues. The CDR3 protein is CAWGGTGSSSYNEQFF. The CDR3 DNA follows: TGTGCCTGGGGGGGGACAGGGTCGAGCTCCTACAATGAGCAGTTCTTC.

The rearrangement joins TRBV30 to TRBJ1-5; the match to TRBD1 covers 7 bases. The CDR3 runs 12 residues. Germline V gene data show CDR1 as GTSNPN and CDR2 as SVGIG (reference sequence). J lost 3 bases, V lost 5 bases, and 1 base had no gene match. CDR3 in amino acids: CAWGQVNQPQHF. The CDR3, as DNA: TGTGCCTGGGGACAGGTCAATCAGCCCCAGCATTTT.

V is TRBV7-9 and J is TRBJ1-1; possibly TRBD1 for D (6 bases). Trimming cost V 3 bases and J 3 bases, with 14 bases left between them. The CDR3 runs 15 residues. Germline V gene data show CDR1 as SEHNR and CDR2 as FQNEAQ (reference sequence). CDR3 sequence reads: CASSFARNRDTEAFF. The CDR3 DNA sequence: TGTGCCAGCAGCTTCGCTAGAAACAGGGACACTGAAGCTTTCTTT.

The rearrangement uses TRBV15 and TRBJ2-1; D remains unclear. The CDR3 spans 15 residues. The ends were cut back, 6 bases at V and 6 bases at J, with 18 bases in the middle. Germline assignment: CDR1 LNHNV and CDR2 YYDKDF (reference sequence). CDR3 amino acids: CATRDLGQASNEQFF. CDR3 nucleotides: TGTGCCACCAGGGATCTGGGTCAGGCGAGCAATGAGCAGTTCTTC.

J is TRBJ2-7 and V is TRBV4-2; 7 nucleotides line up with TRBD1. J was trimmed by 3 bases and V by 0 bases; bases with no gene match: 11. From germline, CDR1 is LGHNA and CDR2 YNFKEQ. The CDR3 is 17 residues long. CDR3 sequence reads: CASSQDGTELIGYEQYF. For the CDR3, the DNA is TGTGCCAGCAGCCAAGACGGGACAGAGCTCATAGGCTACGAGCAGTACTTC.

In its sample, this clone was seen once. The rearrangement uses TRBV4-3 and TRBJ1-2; maybe TRBD1 (5 bases). The germline V gene has CDR1 LGHNA and CDR2 YSLEER. V was shortened by 0 bases and J by 8 bases, with 16 bases between the two germline ends. The CDR3 runs 15 residues. The CDR3: CASSQEWGEGYGYTF. Written as DNA, the CDR3 is TGCGCCAGCAGCCAAGAATGGGGGGAGGGTTACGGCTACACCTTC.